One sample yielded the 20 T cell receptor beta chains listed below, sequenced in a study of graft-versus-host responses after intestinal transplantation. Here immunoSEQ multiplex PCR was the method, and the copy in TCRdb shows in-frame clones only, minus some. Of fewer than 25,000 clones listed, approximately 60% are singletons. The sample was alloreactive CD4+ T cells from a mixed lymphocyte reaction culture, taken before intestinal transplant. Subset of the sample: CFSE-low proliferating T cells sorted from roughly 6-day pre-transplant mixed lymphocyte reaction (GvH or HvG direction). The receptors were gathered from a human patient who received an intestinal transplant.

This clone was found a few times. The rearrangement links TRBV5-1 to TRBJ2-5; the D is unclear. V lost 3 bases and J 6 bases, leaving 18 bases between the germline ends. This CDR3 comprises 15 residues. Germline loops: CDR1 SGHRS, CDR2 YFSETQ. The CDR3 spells CASSSNMGPKKTQYF. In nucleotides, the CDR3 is TGCGCCAGCAGCTCTAACATGGGCCCGAAGAAGACCCAGTACTTC.

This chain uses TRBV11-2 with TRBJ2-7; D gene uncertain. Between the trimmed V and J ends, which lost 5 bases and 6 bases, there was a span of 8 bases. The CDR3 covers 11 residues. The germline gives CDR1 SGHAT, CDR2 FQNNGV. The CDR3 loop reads CASSPRSEQYF. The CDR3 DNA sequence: TGTGCCAGCAGCCCCCGGAGCGAGCAGTACTTC.

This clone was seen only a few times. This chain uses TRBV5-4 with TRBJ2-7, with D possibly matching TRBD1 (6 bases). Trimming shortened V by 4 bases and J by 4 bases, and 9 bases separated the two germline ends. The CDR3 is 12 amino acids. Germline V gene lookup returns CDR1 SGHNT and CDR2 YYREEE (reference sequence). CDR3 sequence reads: CASSAQGYEQYF. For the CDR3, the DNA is TGTGCCAGCAGCGCCCAGGGGTACGAGCAGTACTTC.

The CDR3, as DNA: TGTGCCAGCAGTCAACAGGGGGCAACTAATGAAAAACTGTTTTTT. This translates into CASSQQGATNEKLFF. The rearrangement links TRBV5-8 to TRBJ1-4; 8 positions agree with TRBD1. Germline V gene lookup returns CDR1 SGHTS and CDR2 YDEGEE. J gave up 0 bases and V 5 bases, and 3 bases lay outside the gene matches. The CDR3 contains 15 residues.

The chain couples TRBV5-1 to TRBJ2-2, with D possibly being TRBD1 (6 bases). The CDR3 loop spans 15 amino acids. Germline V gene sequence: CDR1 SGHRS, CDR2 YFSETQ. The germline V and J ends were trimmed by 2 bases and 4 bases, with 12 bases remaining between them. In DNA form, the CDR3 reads TGCGCCAGCAGCTTAACAGGGCCCCCCACCGGGGAGCTGTTTTTT. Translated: CASSLTGPPTGELFF.

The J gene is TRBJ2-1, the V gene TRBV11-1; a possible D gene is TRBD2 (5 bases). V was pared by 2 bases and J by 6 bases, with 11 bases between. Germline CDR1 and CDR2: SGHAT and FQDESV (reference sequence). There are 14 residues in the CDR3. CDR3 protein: CASSLLARVNEQFF. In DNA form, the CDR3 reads TGTGCCAGCAGCTTATTAGCGAGGGTCAATGAGCAGTTCTTC.

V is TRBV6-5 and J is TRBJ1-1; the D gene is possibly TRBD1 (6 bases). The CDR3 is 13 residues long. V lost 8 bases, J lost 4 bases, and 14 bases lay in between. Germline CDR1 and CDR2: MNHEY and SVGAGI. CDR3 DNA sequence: TGTGCCAGCGGGCGACAGGTGGCCACTGAAGCTTTCTTT. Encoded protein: CASGRQVATEAFF.

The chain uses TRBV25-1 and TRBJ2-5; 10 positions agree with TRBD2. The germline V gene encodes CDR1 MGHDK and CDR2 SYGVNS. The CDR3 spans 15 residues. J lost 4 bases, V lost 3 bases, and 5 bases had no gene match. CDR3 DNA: TGTGCCAGCAGTGAGGGACTAGCGTTTCGAGAGACCCAGTACTTC. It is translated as CASSEGLAFRETQYF.

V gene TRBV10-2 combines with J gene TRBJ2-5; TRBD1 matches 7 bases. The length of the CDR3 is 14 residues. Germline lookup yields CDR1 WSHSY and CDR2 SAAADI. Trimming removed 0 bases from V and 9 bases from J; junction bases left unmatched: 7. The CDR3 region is CASSESNRGLPQYF. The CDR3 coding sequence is TGCGCCAGCAGTGAGTCAAACAGGGGATTACCCCAGTACTTC.

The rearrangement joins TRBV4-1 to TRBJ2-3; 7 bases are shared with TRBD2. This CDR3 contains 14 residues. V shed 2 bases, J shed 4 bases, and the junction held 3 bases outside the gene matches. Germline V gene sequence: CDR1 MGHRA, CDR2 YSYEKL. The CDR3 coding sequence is TGCGCCAGCAGCCAACGACTAGCAGCAGATACGCAGTATTTT. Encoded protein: CASSQRLAADTQYF.

The CDR3 nucleotides read TGCGCCAGCAGCACCCAAGTCAGGGGCTCTGGAAACACCATATATTTT. This sequence encodes CASSTQVRGSGNTIYF. The V and J genes are TRBV5-1 and TRBJ1-3; D perhaps matches TRBD1 (6 bases). The CDR3 is 16 residues long. Germline V gene sequence: CDR1 SGHRS, CDR2 YFSETQ. V lost 4 bases and J lost 0, with 14 bases in between.

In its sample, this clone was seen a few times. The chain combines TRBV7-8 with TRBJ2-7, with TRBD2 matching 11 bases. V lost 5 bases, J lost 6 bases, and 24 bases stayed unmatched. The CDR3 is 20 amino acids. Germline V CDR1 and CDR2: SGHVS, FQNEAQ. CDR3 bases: TGTGCCAGCAGCGCGCTGTGGGGCGGGACTAGCGGCTCTCTGACCCGCGAGCAGTACTTC. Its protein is CASSALWGGTSGSLTREQYF.

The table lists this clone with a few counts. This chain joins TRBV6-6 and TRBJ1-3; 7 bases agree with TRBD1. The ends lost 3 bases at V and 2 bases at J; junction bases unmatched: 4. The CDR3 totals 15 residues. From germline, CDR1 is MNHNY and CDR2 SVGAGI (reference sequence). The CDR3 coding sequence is TGTGCCAGCAGTTATCAGGGGGTGGCTGGAAACACCATATATTTT. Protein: CASSYQGVAGNTIYF.

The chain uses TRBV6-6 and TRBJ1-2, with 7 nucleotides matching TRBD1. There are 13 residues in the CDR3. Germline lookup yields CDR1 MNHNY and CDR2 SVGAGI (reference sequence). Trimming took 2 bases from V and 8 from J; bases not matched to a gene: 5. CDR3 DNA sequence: TGTGCCAGCAGTTACGACAGGGCGGCCGGCTACACCTTC. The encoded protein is CASSYDRAAGYTF.

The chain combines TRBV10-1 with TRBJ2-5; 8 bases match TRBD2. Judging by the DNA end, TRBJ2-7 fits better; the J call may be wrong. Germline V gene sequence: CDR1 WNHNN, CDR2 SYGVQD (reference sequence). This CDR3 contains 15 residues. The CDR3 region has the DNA TGCGCCAGCAGCAGCTCGGGGGGGTCTTCGGACGAGCAGTACTTC. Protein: CASSSSGGSSDEQYF.

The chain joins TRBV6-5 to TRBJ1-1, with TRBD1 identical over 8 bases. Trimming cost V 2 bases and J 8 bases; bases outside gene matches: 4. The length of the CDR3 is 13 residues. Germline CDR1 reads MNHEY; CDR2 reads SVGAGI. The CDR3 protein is CASSYGWTGEAFF. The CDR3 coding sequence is TGTGCCAGCAGTTACGGATGGACAGGGGAAGCTTTCTTT.

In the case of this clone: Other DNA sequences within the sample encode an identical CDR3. The CDR3 sequence is CASSLDRGFSSYNEQFF. The CDR3 DNA reads as TGCGCCAGCAGCTTGGACAGGGGGTTCTCCTCCTACAATGAGCAGTTCTTC. The chain uses TRBV5-1 and TRBJ2-1; 8 nucleotides agree with TRBD1. V gave up 0 bases and J gave up 0 bases; unmatched junction bases: 5. The CDR3 runs to 17 residues. Germline V gene lookup returns CDR1 SGHRS and CDR2 YFSETQ.

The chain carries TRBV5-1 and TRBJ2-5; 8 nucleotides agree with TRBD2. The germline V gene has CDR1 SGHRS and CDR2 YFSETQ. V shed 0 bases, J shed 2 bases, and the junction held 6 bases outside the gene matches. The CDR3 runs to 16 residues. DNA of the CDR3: TGCGCCAGCAGCTTGGAGGGCGGGGGGCCGCAAGAGACCCAGTACTTC. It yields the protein CASSLEGGGPQETQYF.

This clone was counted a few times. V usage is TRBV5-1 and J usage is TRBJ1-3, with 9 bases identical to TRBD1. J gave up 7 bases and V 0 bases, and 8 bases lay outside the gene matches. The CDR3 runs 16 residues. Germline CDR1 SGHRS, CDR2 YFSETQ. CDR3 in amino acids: CASSLDPATGGNTIYF. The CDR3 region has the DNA TGCGCCAGCAGCTTGGACCCGGCGACAGGGGGTAACACCATATATTTT. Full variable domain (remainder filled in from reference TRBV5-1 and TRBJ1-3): KAGVTQTPRYLIKTRGQQVTLSCSPISGHRSVSWYQQTPGQGLQFLFEYFSETQRNKGNFPGRFSGRQFSNSRSEMNVSTLELGDSALYLCASSLDPATGGNTIYFGEGSWLTVV.

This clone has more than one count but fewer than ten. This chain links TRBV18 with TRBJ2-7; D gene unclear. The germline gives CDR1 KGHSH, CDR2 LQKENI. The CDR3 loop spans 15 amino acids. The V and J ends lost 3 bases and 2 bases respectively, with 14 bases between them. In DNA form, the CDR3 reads TGTGCCAGCTCACCGCAAGAAGACACCACCTACGAGCAGTACTTC. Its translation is CASSPQEDTTYEQYF. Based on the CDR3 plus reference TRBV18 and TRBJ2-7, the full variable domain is NAGVMQNPRHLVRRRGQEARLRCSPMKGHSHVYWYRQLPEEGLKFMVYLQKENIIDESGMPKERFSAEFPKEGPSILRIQQVVRGDSAAYFCASSPQEDTTYEQYFGPGTRLTVT.